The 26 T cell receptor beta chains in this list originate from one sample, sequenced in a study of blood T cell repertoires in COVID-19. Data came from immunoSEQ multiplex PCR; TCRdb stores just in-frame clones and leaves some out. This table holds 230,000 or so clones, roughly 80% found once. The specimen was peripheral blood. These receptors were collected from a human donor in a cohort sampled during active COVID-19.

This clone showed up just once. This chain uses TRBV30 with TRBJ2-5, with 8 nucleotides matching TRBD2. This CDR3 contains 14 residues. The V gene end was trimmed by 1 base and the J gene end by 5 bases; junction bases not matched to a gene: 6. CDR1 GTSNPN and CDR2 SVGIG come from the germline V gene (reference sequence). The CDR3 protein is CAWSEGLAGETQYF. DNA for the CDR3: TGTGCCTGGAGTGAAGGACTAGCTGGTGAGACCCAGTACTTC.

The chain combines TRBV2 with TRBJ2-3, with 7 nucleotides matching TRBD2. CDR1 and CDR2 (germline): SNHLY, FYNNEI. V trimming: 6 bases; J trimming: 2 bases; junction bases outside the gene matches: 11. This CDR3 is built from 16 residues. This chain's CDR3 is CASRPLPTSPTDTQYF. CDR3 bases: TGTGCCAGCAGGCCCCTACCGACTAGCCCCACAGATACGCAGTATTTT.

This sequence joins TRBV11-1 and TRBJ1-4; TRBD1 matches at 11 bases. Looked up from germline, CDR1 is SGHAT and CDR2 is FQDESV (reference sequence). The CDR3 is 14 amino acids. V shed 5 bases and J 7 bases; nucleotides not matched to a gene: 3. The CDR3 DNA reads TGTGCCAGCAGCCCGGACAGGGGGCGTGAAAAACTGTTTTTT. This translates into CASSPDRGREKLFF. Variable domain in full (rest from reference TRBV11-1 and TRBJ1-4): EAEVAQSPRYKITEKSQAVAFWCDPISGHATLYWYRQILGQGPELLVQFQDESVVDDSQLPKDRFSAERLKGVDSTLKIQPAELGDSAMYLCASSPDRGREKLFFGSGTQLSVL.

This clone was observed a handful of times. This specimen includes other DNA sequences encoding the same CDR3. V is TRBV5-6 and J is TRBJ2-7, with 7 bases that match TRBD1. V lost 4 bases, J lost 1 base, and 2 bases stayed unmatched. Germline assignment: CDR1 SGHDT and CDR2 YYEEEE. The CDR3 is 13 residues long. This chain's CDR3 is CASSLQGSYEQYF. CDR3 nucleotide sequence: TGTGCCAGCAGCCTACAGGGGTCCTACGAGCAGTACTTC.

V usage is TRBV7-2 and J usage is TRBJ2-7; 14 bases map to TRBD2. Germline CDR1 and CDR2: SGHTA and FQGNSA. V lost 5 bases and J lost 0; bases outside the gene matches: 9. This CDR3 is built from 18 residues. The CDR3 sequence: CASSPRTSGRQSSYEQYF. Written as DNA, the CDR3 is TGTGCCAGCAGCCCAAGGACTAGCGGGAGGCAGAGCTCCTACGAGCAGTACTTC.

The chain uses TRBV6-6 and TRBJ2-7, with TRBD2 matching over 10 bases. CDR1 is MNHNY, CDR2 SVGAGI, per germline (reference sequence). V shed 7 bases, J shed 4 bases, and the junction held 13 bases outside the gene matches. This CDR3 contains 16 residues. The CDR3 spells CASTLRPAGGGYEQYF. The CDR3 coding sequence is TGTGCCAGCACCTTACGCCCAGCGGGAGGGGGATACGAGCAGTACTTC.

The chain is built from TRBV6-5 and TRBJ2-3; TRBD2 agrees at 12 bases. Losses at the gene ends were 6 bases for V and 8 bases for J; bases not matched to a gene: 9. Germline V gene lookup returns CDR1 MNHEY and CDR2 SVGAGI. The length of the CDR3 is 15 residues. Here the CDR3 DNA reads TGTGCCAGCAGGCGACTAGCGGGAGTTCTTGGTACGCAGTATTTT. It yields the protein CASRRLAGVLGTQYF.

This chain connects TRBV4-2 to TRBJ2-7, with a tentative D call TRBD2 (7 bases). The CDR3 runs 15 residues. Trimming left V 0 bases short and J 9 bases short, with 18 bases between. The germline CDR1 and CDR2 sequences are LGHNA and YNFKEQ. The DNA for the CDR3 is TGTGCCAGCAGCCAAGATCGGGGGGCGATGGTTGGGCAGTACTTC. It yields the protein CASSQDRGAMVGQYF.

CDR3 sequence: CASSHRTGYNEQFF. As DNA, the CDR3 is TGTGCCAGCAGCCATCGGACAGGGTACAATGAGCAGTTCTTC. The chain employs TRBV5-6 and TRBJ2-1, with 8 bases that match TRBD1. CDR1 is SGHDT and CDR2 is YYEEEE in the germline V gene. The CDR3 has 14 amino acids. V shed 4 bases and J 4 bases; nucleotides not matched to a gene: 4.

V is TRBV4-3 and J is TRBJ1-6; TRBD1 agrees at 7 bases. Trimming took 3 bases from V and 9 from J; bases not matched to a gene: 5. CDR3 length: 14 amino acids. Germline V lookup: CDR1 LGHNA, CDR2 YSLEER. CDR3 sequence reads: CASSQGQFGSPLHF. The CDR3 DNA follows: TGCGCCAGCAGCCAGGGACAGTTCGGTTCACCCCTCCACTTT.

In nucleotides, the CDR3 is TGTGCCAGCAGTCCCTCATTAGAAGGGGATGGCTACACCTTC. This codes for CASSPSLEGDGYTF. The chain recombines TRBV6-5 with TRBJ1-2; weak D call: TRBD1 (5 bases). The CDR3 spans 14 residues. Trimming shortened V by 5 bases and J by 6 bases, and 16 bases separated the two germline ends. Germline V gene sequence: CDR1 MNHEY, CDR2 SVGAGI.

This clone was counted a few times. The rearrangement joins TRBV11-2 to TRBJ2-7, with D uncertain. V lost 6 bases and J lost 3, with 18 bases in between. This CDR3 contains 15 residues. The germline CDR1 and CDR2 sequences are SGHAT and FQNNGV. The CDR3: CASSWSGAPGYEQYF. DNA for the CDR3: TGTGCCAGCAGTTGGTCAGGCGCCCCCGGCTACGAGCAGTACTTC.

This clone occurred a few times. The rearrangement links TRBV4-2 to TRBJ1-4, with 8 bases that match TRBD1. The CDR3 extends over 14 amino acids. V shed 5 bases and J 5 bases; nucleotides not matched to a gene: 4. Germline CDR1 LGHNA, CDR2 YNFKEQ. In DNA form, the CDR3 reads TGTGCCAGCAGCTACGGACAGGGAAATGAAAAACTGTTTTTT. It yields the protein CASSYGQGNEKLFF.

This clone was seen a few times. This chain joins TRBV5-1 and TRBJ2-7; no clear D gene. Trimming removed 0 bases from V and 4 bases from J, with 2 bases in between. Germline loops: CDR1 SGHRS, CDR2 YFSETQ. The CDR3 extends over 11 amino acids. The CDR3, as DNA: TGCGCCAGCAGCTTGGCTTACGAGCAGTACTTC. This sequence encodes CASSLAYEQYF.

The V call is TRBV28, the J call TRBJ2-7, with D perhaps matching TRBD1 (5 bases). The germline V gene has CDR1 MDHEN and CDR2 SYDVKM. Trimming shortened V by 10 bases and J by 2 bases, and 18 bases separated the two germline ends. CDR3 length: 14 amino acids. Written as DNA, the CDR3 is TGTGCCACCTCGACACAGGTAACCCCCTACGAGCAGTACTTC. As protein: CATSTQVTPYEQYF. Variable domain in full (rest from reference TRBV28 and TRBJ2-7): DVKVTQSSRYLVKRTGEKVFLECVQDMDHENMFWYRQDPGLGLRLIYFSYDVKMKEKGDIPEGYSVSREKKERFSLILESASTNQTSMYLCATSTQVTPYEQYFGPGTRLTVT.

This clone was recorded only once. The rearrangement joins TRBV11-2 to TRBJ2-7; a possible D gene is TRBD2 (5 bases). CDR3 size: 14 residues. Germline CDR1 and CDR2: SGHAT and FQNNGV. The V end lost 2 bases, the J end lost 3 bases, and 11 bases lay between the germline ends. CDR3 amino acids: CASSLRRQSYEQYF. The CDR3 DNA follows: TGTGCCAGCAGCTTAAGGAGGCAAAGCTACGAGCAGTACTTC.

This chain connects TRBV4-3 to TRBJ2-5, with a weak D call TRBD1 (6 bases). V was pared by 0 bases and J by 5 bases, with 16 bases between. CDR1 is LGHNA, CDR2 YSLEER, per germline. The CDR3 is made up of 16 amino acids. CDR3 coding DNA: TGCGCCAGCAGCCAAGATGCAAACAGGGTTGGGGAGACCCAGTACTTC. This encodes CASSQDANRVGETQYF.

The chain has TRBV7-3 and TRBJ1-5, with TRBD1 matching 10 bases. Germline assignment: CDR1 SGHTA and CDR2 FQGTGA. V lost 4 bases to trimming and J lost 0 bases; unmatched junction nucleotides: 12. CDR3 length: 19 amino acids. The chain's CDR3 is CASSSTRQGAYLSNQPQHF. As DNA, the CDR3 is TGTGCCAGCAGCTCAACCCGACAGGGGGCTTACCTTAGCAATCAGCCCCAGCATTTT.

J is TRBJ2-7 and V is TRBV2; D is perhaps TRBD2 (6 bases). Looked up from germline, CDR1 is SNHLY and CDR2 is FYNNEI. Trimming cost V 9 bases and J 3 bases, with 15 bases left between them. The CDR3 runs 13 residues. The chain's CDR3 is CARAVGRGYEQYF. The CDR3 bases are TGTGCCAGAGCAGTTGGGCGGGGCTACGAGCAGTACTTC.

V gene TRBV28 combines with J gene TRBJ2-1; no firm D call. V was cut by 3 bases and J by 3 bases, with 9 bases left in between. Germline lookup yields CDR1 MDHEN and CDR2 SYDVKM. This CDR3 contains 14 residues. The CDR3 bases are TGTGCCAGCAGTTTTTTAACAGACTACAATGAGCAGTTCTTC. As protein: CASSFLTDYNEQFF.

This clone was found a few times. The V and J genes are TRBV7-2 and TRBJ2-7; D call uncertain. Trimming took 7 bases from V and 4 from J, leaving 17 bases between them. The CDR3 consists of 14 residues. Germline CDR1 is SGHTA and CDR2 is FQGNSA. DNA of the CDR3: TGTGCCAGCACCTATGATCACCGTCGGTACGAGCAGTACTTC. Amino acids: CASTYDHRRYEQYF.

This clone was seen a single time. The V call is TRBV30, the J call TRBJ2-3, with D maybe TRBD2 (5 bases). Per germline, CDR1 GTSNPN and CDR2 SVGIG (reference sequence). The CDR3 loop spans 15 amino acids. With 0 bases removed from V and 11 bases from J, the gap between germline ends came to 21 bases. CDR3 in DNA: TGTGCCTGGAGTGTGGGTTATGGGTTAGGGAGCGTGCAGTATTTT. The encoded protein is CAWSVGYGLGSVQYF.

The CDR3 DNA reads as TGTGCCAGCTCACCCTCCGTGCGGTTGGGTGAGCAGTTCTTC. Protein sequence: CASSPSVRLGEQFF. The rearrangement links TRBV18 to TRBJ2-1; D gene ambiguous. V was cut by 3 bases and J by 9 bases, with 15 bases left in between. There are 14 residues in the CDR3. Germline CDR1 is KGHSH and CDR2 is LQKENI.

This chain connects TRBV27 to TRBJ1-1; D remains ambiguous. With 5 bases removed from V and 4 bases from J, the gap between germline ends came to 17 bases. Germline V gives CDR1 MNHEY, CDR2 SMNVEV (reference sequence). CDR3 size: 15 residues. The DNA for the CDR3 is TGTGCCAGCAGTCAAGTAGGAACGGGAATCACTGAAGCTTTCTTT. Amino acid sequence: CASSQVGTGITEAFF.

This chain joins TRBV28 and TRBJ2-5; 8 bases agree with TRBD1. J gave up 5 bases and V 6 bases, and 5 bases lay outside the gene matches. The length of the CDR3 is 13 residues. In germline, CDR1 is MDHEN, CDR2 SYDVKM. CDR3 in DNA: TGTGCCAGCAGAGGACAGGGCAAGGAGACCCAGTACTTC. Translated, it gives CASRGQGKETQYF.

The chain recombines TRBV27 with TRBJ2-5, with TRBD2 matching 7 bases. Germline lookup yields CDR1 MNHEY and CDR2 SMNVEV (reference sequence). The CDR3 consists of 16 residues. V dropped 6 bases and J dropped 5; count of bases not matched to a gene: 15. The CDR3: CASRALTGGSAETQYF. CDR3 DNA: TGTGCCAGCAGAGCATTGACGGGAGGCTCGGCCGAGACCCAGTACTTC.